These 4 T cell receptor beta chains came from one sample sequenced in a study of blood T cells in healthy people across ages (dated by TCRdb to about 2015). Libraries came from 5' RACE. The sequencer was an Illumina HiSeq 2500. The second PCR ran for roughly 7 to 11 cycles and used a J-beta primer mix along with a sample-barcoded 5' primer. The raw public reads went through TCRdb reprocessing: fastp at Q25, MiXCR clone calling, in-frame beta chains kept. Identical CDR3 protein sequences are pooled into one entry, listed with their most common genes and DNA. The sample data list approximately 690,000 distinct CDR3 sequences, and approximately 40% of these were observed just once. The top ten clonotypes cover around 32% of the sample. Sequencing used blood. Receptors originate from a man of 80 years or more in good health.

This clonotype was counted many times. CDR3 nucleotide sequence: TGTGCCAGCAGCCAAAGACCGGGACTAGCGGTATACGAGCAGTACTTC. This sequence encodes CASSQRPGLAVYEQYF. The gene calls are TRBV7-2 and TRBJ2-7, with TRBD2 matching over 11 bases. The trim removed 5 bases at V and 4 bases at J, leaving 10 bases unmatched. This CDR3 is 16 amino acids long. Per germline, CDR1 SGHTA and CDR2 FQGNSA.

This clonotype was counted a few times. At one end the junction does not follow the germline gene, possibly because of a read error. Here the CDR3 reads CASSWQGGEQFF. DNA for the CDR3: TGTGCCAGTAGCTGGCAGGGTGGCGAGCAGTTCTTC. The chain carries TRBV7-2 and TRBJ2-1; TRBD1 is a possible D gene (5 bases). Per the germline V gene, CDR1 is SGHTA and CDR2 is FQGNSA. This CDR3 has 12 amino acids.

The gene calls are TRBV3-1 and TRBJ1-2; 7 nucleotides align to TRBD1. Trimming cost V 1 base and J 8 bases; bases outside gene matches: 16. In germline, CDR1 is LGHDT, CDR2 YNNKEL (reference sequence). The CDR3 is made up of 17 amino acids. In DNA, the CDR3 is TGTGCCAGCAGCCAAGGGGACTTGGGACAGCTGAGATACGGCTACACCTTC. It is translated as CASSQGDLGQLRYGYTF.

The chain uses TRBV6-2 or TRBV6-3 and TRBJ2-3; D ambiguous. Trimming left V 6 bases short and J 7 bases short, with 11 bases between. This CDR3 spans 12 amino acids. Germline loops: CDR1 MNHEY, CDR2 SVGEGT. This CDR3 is CASRSRLNTQYF. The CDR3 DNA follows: TGTGCCAGCAGATCCAGGTTAAATACGCAGTATTTT.